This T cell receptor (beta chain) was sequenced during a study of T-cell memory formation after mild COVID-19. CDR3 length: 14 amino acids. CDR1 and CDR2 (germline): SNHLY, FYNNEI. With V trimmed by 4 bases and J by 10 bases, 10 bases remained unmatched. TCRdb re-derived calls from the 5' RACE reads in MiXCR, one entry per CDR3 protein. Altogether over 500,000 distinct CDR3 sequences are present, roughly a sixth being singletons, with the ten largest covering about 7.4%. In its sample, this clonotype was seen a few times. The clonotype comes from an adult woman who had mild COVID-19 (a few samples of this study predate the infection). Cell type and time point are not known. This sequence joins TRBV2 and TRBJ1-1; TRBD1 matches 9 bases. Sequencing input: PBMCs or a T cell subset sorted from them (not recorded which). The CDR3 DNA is TGTGCCAGCAGTGGATCGGGACAGGGCCCTCGAGCTTTCTTT. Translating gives CASSGSGQGPRAFF.